This TCR beta chain is from a study of blood T cell repertoires in COVID-19. This clone was counted once. Here immunoSEQ multiplex PCR was the method, and the copy in TCRdb shows in-frame clones only, minus some. Counted here are 210,000 or so clones, approximately 80% occurring once; the ten biggest clones make up around 4%. There are 15 residues in the CDR3. The germline V gene encodes CDR1 KGHSH and CDR2 LQKENI. V gave up 5 bases and J gave up 2 bases; unmatched junction bases: 6. The rearrangement links TRBV18 to TRBJ1-3, with TRBD1 matching 7 bases. The origin of this receptor is a young man with acute COVID-19. What was sequenced was PBMCs or T cells enriched from blood (not recorded which). The CDR3, as DNA: TGTGCCAGCTCAAAACAACAGGGGACTGGAAACACCATATATTTT. Its translation is CASSKQQGTGNTIYF.